This T cell receptor (beta chain) is drawn from a study of T cells in tumors after PD-1 blockade. Across the study: Each patient got pembrolizumab 200 mg every 3 weeks or cemiplimab 350 mg every 2 weeks.

Profiled with immunoSEQ multiplex PCR; TCRdb holds only in-frame clones, not every one. Here the sample spans about 25,000 clones, over 80% being singletons. This CDR3 is 13 amino acids long. Germline loops: CDR1 LGHNT, CDR2 FRNRAP. V was pared by 5 bases and J by 4 bases, with 10 bases between. The input for sequencing was PBMCs, taken after anti-PD-1 treatment. This receptor was obtained from a human donor with basal cell carcinoma. This sequence joins TRBV12-5 and TRBJ2-3, with D perhaps given as TRBD1 or TRBD2 (5 bases each). The CDR3 here is CASGIGGADTQYF. DNA of the CDR3: TGTGCTAGTGGTATTGGGGGTGCAGATACGCAGTATTTT.